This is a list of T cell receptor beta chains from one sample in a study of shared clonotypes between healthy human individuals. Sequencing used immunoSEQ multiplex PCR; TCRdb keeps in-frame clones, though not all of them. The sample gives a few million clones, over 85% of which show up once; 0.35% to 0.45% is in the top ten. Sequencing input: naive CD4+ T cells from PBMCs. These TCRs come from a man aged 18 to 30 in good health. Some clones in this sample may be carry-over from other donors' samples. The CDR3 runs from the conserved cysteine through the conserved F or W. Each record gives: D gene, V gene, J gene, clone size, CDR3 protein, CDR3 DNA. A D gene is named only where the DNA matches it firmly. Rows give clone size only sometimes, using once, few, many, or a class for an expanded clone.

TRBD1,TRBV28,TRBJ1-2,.,CASSRTGQKSYGYTF,TGTGCCAGCAGTCGGACAGGGCAAAAATCCTATGGCTACACCTTC
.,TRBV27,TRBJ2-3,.,CASSLSRRSSTDTQYF,TGTGCCAGCAGTTTATCGCGACGATCTAGCACAGATACGCAGTATTTT
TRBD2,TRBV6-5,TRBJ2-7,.,CASSYRTSGRGYEQYF,TGTGCCAGCAGTTACCGGACTAGCGGGAGGGGGTACGAGCAGTACTTC
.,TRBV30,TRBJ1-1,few,CAWDPRNTEAFF,TGTGCCTGGGACCCGAGGAACACTGAAGCTTTCTTT
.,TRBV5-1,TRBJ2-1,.,CASSPNSAFEQFF,TGCGCCAGCAGCCCCAACAGTGCTTTTGAGCAGTTCTTC
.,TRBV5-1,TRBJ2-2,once,CASSLGARGTGELFF,TGCGCCAGCAGCTTGGGGGCCCGGGGCACCGGGGAGCTGTTTTTT
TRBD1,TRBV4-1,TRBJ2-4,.,CASSLTMRTGRIKNIQYF,TGCGCCAGCAGCCTCACTATGAGGACAGGGAGAATCAAAAACATTCAGTACTTC
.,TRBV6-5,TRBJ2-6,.,CASSIQALGANVLTF,TGTGCCAGCAGCATACAGGCTTTGGGGGCCAACGTCCTGACTTTC
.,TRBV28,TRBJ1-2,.,CASRPIDYGYTF,TGTGCCAGCAGGCCGATCGACTATGGCTACACCTTC
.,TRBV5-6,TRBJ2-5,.,CASSLDFAQNQETQYF,TGTGCCAGCAGCTTGGATTTCGCGCAGAACCAAGAGACCCAGTACTTC
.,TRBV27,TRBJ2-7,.,CASSSPDRITVHEQYF,TGTGCCAGCAGTTCACCAGACAGGATCACAGTACACGAGCAGTACTTC
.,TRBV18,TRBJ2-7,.,CASSPRPEPYEQYF,TGTGCCAGCTCACCACGACCGGAACCGTACGAGCAGTACTTC
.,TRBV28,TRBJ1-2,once,CASSLRPPREGYTF,TGTGCCAGCAGTTTACGCCCGCCCAGGGAAGGCTACACCTTC
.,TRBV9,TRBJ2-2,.,CASSVARAGELFF,TGTGCCAGCAGCGTAGCTAGAGCCGGGGAGCTGTTTTTT
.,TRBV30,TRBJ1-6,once,CAWSTQIDSPLHF,TGTGCCTGGAGTACCCAGATAGATTCACCCCTCCACTTT
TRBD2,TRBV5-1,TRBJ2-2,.,CASSSGRGTGELFF,TGCGCCAGCAGTAGCGGGAGGGGGACCGGGGAGCTGTTTTTT
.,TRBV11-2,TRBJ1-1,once,CASSPSSPEGYTEAFF,TGTGCCAGCAGCCCGAGCAGCCCCGAGGGATACACTGAAGCTTTCTTT
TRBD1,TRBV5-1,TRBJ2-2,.,CASSPTTGVELFF,TGCGCCAGCAGCCCGACGACAGGGGTAGAGCTGTTTTTT
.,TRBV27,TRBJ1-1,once,CASSIPGRTKTEAFF,TGTGCCAGCAGTATTCCGGGACGGACAAAGACTGAAGCTTTCTTT
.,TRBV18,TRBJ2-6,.,CASSLTLGDSGANVLTF,TGTGCCAGCTCACTAACTTTGGGCGACTCTGGGGCCAACGTCCTGACTTTC
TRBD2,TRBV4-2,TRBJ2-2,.,CASSLGRAGVGELFF,TGTGCCAGCAGCCTCGGGAGGGCCGGCGTCGGGGAGCTGTTTTTT
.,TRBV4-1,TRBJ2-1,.,CASSQDDRGFYNEQFF,TGCGCCAGCAGCCAAGATGATCGCGGTTTCTACAATGAGCAGTTCTTC
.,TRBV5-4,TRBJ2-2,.,CASSATGFPGELFF,TGTGCCAGCAGCGCCACAGGGTTTCCCGGGGAGCTGTTTTTT
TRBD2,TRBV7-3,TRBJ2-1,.,CASSLTSGSTFDEQFF,TGTGCCAGCAGCTTGACTAGCGGGAGTACGTTTGATGAGCAGTTCTTC
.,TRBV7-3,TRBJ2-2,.,CASSLTRTNTGELFF,TGTGCCAGCAGCTTAACCAGAACGAACACCGGGGAGCTGTTTTTT
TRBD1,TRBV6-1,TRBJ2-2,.,CASRSGQPNTGELFF,TGTGCCAGCAGATCGGGACAGCCGAACACCGGGGAGCTGTTTTTT
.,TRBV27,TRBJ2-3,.,CASSLSGVPYFTDTQYF,TGTGCCAGCAGTTTATCGGGAGTTCCTTACTTCACAGATACGCAGTATTTT
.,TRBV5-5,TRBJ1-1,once,CASSVTGQTEAFF,TGTGCCAGCAGCGTAACAGGGCAGACTGAAGCTTTCTTT
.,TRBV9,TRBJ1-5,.,CASSVDGDRGNQPQHF,TGTGCCAGCAGCGTAGACGGGGACCGGGGCAATCAGCCCCAGCATTTT
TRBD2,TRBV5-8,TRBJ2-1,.,CASSDGTRGHNEQFF,TGTGCCAGCAGCGACGGGACTAGAGGACACAATGAGCAGTTCTTC
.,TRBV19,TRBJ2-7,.,CASSPDRGKSHEQYF,TGTGCCAGTAGCCCGGACCGGGGGAAGTCCCACGAGCAGTACTTC
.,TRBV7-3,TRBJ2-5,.,CASSLSSGETQYF,TGTGCCAGCAGCTTATCGTCGGGAGAGACCCAGTACTTC
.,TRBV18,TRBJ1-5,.,CASSPGGTPEGQPQHF,TGTGCCAGCTCACCGGGTGGGACCCCTGAAGGTCAGCCCCAGCATTTT
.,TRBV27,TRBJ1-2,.,CASSFSGEGGYTF,TGTGCCAGCAGTTTTTCGGGGGAGGGCGGCTACACCTTC
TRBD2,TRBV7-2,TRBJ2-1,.,CASSGGLAGVREQFF,TGTGCCAGCAGCGGAGGACTAGCGGGAGTTCGAGAGCAGTTCTTC
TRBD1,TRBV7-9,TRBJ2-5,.,CASSSRDRYLQETQYF,TGTGCCAGCAGCTCCCGGGACAGGTACTTACAAGAGACCCAGTACTTC
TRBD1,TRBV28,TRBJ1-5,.,CASSRDRNQPQHF,TGTGCCAGCAGTCGGGACAGAAATCAGCCCCAGCATTTT
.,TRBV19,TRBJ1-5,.,CASRPRTAYSNQPQHF,TGTGCCAGTAGGCCCAGGACAGCATATAGCAATCAGCCCCAGCATTTT
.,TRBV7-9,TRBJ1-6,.,CASSLMQGYNSPLHF,TGTGCCAGCAGCTTAATGCAGGGCTATAATTCACCCCTCCACTTT
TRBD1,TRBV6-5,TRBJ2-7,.,CASSQDRARYEQYF,TGTGCCAGCAGTCAAGACAGGGCTAGGTACGAGCAGTACTTC
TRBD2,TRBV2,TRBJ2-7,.,CASGGVAGAYEQYF,TGTGCCAGCGGAGGGGTAGCGGGAGCCTACGAGCAGTACTTC
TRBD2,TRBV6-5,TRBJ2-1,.,CASSFSSGGTYNEQFF,TGTGCCAGCAGTTTTTCGAGCGGGGGAACTTACAATGAGCAGTTCTTC
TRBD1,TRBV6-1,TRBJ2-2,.,CASSSRQGYTGELFF,TGTGCCAGCAGTAGCCGACAGGGTTACACCGGGGAGCTGTTTTTT
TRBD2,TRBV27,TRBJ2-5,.,CASSPSLAGGETQYF,TGTGCCAGCAGCCCCTCCCTAGCGGGAGGAGAGACCCAGTACTTC
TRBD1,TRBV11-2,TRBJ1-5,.,CASSSSGTVDQPQHF,TGTGCCAGCAGCTCGAGCGGGACAGTCGATCAGCCCCAGCATTTT
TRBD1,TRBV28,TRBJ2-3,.,CASSSGTGGTDTQYF,TGTGCCAGCAGTTCCGGGACAGGGGGAACAGATACGCAGTATTTT
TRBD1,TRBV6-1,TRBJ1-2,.,CASSEADRGYYGYTF,TGTGCCAGCAGTGAAGCGGACAGGGGTTACTATGGCTACACCTTC